This T cell receptor beta chain originates from a study of response to subunit inactivated influenza vaccine (dated by TCRdb to 2016 to 2018). In the study overall: Deep quantitative profiling of the T cell receptor repertoire was used in the study to follow responses to a trivalent subunit inactivated influenza vaccine.

The germline V gene sets CDR1 to SNHLY and CDR2 to FYNNEI. V loses 6 bases at its end and J loses 10 bases; junction bases beyond the gene matches: 5. The CDR3 goes from the cysteine to the phenylalanine over 11 residues. The sequence is cut down to CDR3 DNA, 33 bases in frame from base 1. The sample's time point label is to be understood as: 45 days after influenza vaccine administration. Library method: RT-PCR. The sample was run on an Illumina HiSeq 2500. TCRdb applied fastp at Q25 and MiXCR to the public reads, then kept only in-frame beta chains. Under each unique CDR3 protein, matching rows form one entry showing the most common genes and DNA. The sample data list 500,000 or so distinct CDR3 sequences, and over 9.5% of these were observed just once. The top ten clonotypes cover about an eighth of the sample. Broad study findings and their caveats: The authors suggested that each seasonal influenza vaccination may recruit only a limited number of new T cells.

This clonotype was seen a handful of times. No antigen is known for it. No qualities accompany the bases; no much larger clone lies one base away. The sequence was collected from a man aged 50-59 years who received an inactivated influenza vaccine. Donor details come from another sample of the same person, matched by shared clones. The source material was PBMCs from blood, sampled 35 to 45 days after vaccination. The sequence is built from TRBV2 and TRBJ2-7, with 8 junctional bases fitting TRBD2. CDR3 loop: CASRGLVTQYF. DNA sequence: TGTGCCAGCAGGGGACTAGTCACCCAGTACTTC.